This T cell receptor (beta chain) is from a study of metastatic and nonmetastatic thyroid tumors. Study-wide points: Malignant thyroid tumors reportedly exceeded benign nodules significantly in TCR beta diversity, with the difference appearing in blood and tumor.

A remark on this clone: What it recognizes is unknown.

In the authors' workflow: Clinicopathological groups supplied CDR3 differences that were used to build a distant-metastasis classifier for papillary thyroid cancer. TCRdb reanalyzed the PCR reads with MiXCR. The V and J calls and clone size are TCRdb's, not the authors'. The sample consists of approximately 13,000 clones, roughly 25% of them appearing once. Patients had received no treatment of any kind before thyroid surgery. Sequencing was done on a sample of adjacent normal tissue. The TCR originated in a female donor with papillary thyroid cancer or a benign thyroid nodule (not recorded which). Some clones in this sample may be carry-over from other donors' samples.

Here the CDR3 reads CASSLAAQPRETQYF. CDR3 nucleotide sequence: TGTGCCAGCAGCTTAGCGGCCCAGCCCCGTGAGACCCAGTACTTC. The genes are TRBV7-2 and TRBJ2-5, with D uncertain. There are 15 residues in the CDR3. Germline CDR1 reads SGHTA; CDR2 reads FQGNSA. V was cut by 0 bases and J by 5 bases, with 13 bases left in between.